These 20 T cell receptor beta chains share one sample of origin, sequenced in a study of T cell responses to AZD1222 COVID-19 vaccine. Generated by immunoSEQ multiplex PCR, the TCRdb table keeps only in-frame clones and is missing some. Of 150,000 to 200,000 clones listed, over 70% are singletons. Sequencing used peripheral blood, obtained on day 0 of MenACWY control vaccination. All receptors come from an adult in good health.

This chain links TRBV30 with TRBJ2-7, with a weak D call TRBD2 (6 bases). CDR1 GTSNPN and CDR2 SVGIG come from the germline V gene (reference sequence). This CDR3 comprises 14 residues. V lost 2 bases, J lost 0 bases, and 11 bases lay in between. The DNA of the CDR3 is TGTGCCTGGAGTTGGCGGGGAACCTCCTACGAGCAGTACTTC. Translated, it gives CAWSWRGTSYEQYF. Together with reference TRBV30 and TRBJ2-7, the CDR3 gives the full variable domain: SQTIHQWPATLVQPVGSPLSLECTVEGTSNPNLYWYRQAAGRGLQLLFYSVGIGQISSEVPQNLSASRPQDRQFILSSKKLLLSDSGFYLCAWSWRGTSYEQYFGPGTRLTVT.

This chain connects TRBV18 to TRBJ2-7; 10 bases line up with TRBD1. The germline CDR1 and CDR2 sequences are KGHSH and LQKENI. CDR3 size: 15 residues. The junction had 5 bases not matched to a gene; V was cut back by 1 base and J by 5 bases. CDR3 residues: CASSPRQGAVNEQYF. CDR3 DNA sequence: TGTGCCAGCTCACCACGACAGGGGGCAGTCAACGAGCAGTACTTC.

This chain connects TRBV24-1 to TRBJ1-2; possibly TRBD1 for D (5 bases). This CDR3 has 15 amino acids. Trimming cost V 9 bases and J 3 bases, with 19 bases left between them. Germline-derived CDR1 and CDR2 are KGHDR and SFDVKD. In DNA form, the CDR3 reads TGTGCCACCGCTGCTGGGGGAGGGGAGGACTATGGCTACACCTTC. Residues: CATAAGGGEDYGYTF.

The rearrangement links TRBV4-3 to TRBJ1-1; D might be TRBD1 (5 bases). The CDR3 has 13 amino acids. V lost 5 bases to trimming and J lost 6 bases, with 13 bases between them. Germline CDR1 LGHNA, CDR2 YSLEER. In DNA form, the CDR3 reads TGCGCCAGCAGCGGACAAAGGACCGCTGAAGCTTTCTTT. Translating gives CASSGQRTAEAFF.

The rearrangement uses TRBV5-5 and TRBJ2-5; no reliable D call. Trimming took off 0 bases at V and 3 bases at J, with 15 bases between the two ends. This CDR3 is 16 amino acids long. Per the germline V gene, CDR1 is SGHKS and CDR2 is YYEKEE (reference sequence). The CDR3 DNA sequence: TGTGCCAGCAGCTTGGTGGGCGGACGACGAGAAGAGACCCAGTACTTC. It codes for CASSLVGGRREETQYF.

The chain recombines TRBV4-2 with TRBJ1-1; D uncertain. This CDR3 has 13 residues. Germline V CDR1 and CDR2: LGHNA, YNFKEQ. The V end lost 4 bases, the J end lost 7 bases, and 13 bases lay between the germline ends. The chain's CDR3 is CASSPRPVNEAFF. The CDR3 bases are TGTGCCAGCAGCCCGAGACCGGTTAATGAAGCTTTCTTT.

The rearrangement joins TRBV24-1 to TRBJ2-1; 10 bases align to TRBD2. The CDR3 extends over 14 amino acids. V lost 4 bases to trimming and J lost 10 bases; unmatched junction nucleotides: 6. Germline values: CDR1 KGHDR, CDR2 SFDVKD. DNA for the CDR3: TGTGCCACCAGTGAGGATGGACTAGCGGACGAGCAGTTCTTC. Translating it yields CATSEDGLADEQFF.

The CDR3 DNA sequence: TGTGCCAGCACCGAAGGGGTACCGACAGACTCAAAAAACATTCAGTACTTC. This gives the protein CASTEGVPTDSKNIQYF. V gene TRBV28 combines with J gene TRBJ2-4, with D maybe TRBD1 (5 bases). The CDR3 has 17 residues. V lost 7 bases and J 4 bases, leaving 23 bases between the germline ends. Germline CDR1 reads MDHEN; CDR2 reads SYDVKM.

A few counts support this clone. J is TRBJ1-1 and V is TRBV19; D uncertain. Germline V gene lookup returns CDR1 LNHDA and CDR2 SQIVND (reference sequence). This CDR3 has 12 amino acids. Trimming cost V 6 bases and J 2 bases, with 7 bases left between them. The CDR3 DNA reads TGTGCCAGTAGAAAATTAAACACTGAAGCTTTCTTT. Amino acid sequence: CASRKLNTEAFF.

The V gene is TRBV5-4, the J gene TRBJ2-3; 8 bases map to TRBD2. Germline CDR1 reads SGHNT; CDR2 reads YYREEE (reference sequence). There are 15 residues in the CDR3. V lost 4 bases to trimming and J lost 5 bases; unmatched junction nucleotides: 9. CDR3 protein: CASSPRGLGQDTQYF. The CDR3 nucleotides are TGTGCCAGCAGCCCGAGGGGACTAGGGCAAGATACGCAGTATTTT. The variable domain in full, with the rest retrieved from reference TRBV5-4 and TRBJ2-3, is ETGVTQSPTHLIKTRGQQVTLRCSSQSGHNTVSWYQQALGQGPQFIFQYYREEENGRGNFPPRFSGLQFPNYSSELNVNALELDDSALYLCASSPRGLGQDTQYFGPGTRLTVL.

The gene calls are TRBV19 and TRBJ2-3, with 10 bases aligning to TRBD1. Germline CDR1 LNHDA, CDR2 SQIVND (reference sequence). V was pared by 6 bases and J by 4 bases, with 4 bases of the junction left unmatched. The CDR3 is 14 residues long. The CDR3 here is CASSPTGGPDTQYF. The CDR3 coding sequence is TGTGCCAGTAGCCCGACAGGGGGCCCAGATACGCAGTATTTT. Full variable domain (outside the CDR3, taken from reference TRBV19 and TRBJ2-3): DGGITQSPKYLFRKEGQNVTLSCEQNLNHDAMYWYRQDPGQGLRLIYYSQIVNDFQKGDIAEGYSVSREKKESFPLTVTSAQKNPTAFYLCASSPTGGPDTQYFGPGTRLTVL.

J is TRBJ1-6 and V is TRBV14, with unresolved D. V lost 4 bases and J 0 bases, leaving 10 bases between the germline ends. The CDR3 extends over 16 amino acids. Germline V gives CDR1 SGHDN, CDR2 FVKESK. CDR3 bases: TGTGCCAGCAGCCCTTATGTGAGCTCCTATAATTCACCCCTCCACTTT. It translates to CASSPYVSSYNSPLHF.

In this sample, this clone turned up a few times. The V call is TRBV30, the J call TRBJ1-1; D not resolved. In germline, CDR1 is GTSNPN, CDR2 SVGIG (reference sequence). This CDR3 is built from 15 residues. V lost 0 bases and J 0 bases, leaving 11 bases between the germline ends. The CDR3 spells CAWSVPGFMNTEAFF. Written as DNA, the CDR3 is TGTGCCTGGAGTGTACCTGGTTTTATGAACACTGAAGCTTTCTTT.

The V call is TRBV28, the J call TRBJ2-7; 7 nucleotides match TRBD1. This CDR3 comprises 14 residues. The germline V gene encodes CDR1 MDHEN and CDR2 SYDVKM. V lost 6 bases, J lost 0 bases, and 5 bases stayed unmatched. The CDR3 coding sequence is TGTGCCAGCAGGACACAGGGGATCTCCTACGAGCAGTACTTC. It codes for CASRTQGISYEQYF.

CDR3 DNA: TGTGCCAGCAGCCAAGCCGTGTACGAGCAGTACTTC. This sequence encodes CASSQAVYEQYF. The J gene is TRBJ2-7, the V gene TRBV3-1 (or the pseudogene TRBV3-2); no definite D call. The germline V and J ends were trimmed by 1 base and 4 bases, with 5 bases remaining between them. CDR3 length: 12 amino acids. CDR1 is LGHDT and CDR2 is YNNKEL in the germline V gene (reference sequence).

The chain employs TRBV18 and TRBJ2-1; 11 positions match TRBD2. V shed 2 bases and J 3 bases; nucleotides not matched to a gene: 3. Germline CDR1 is KGHSH and CDR2 is LQKENI. There are 16 residues in the CDR3. DNA of the CDR3: TGTGCCAGCTCACCAAGTCTAGCGGGAGGCTACAATGAGCAGTTCTTC. Translation gives CASSPSLAGGYNEQFF. The whole variable domain, filled in from reference TRBV18 and TRBJ2-1, reads NAGVMQNPRHLVRRRGQEARLRCSPMKGHSHVYWYRQLPEEGLKFMVYLQKENIIDESGMPKERFSAEFPKEGPSILRIQQVVRGDSAAYFCASSPSLAGGYNEQFFGPGTRLTVL.

The chain combines TRBV30 with TRBJ2-7, with 12 bases matching TRBD1. The CDR3 has 14 residues. The V gene end was trimmed by 2 bases and the J gene end by 5 bases; junction bases not matched to a gene: 4. Germline CDR1 GTSNPN, CDR2 SVGIG (reference sequence). The CDR3 region has the DNA TGTGCCTGGAGTACCGGGACAGGGGGCGACGAGCAGTACTTC. Translating gives CAWSTGTGGDEQYF. The full variable domain, in which reference TRBV30 and TRBJ2-7 provide the parts outside the CDR3, is SQTIHQWPATLVQPVGSPLSLECTVEGTSNPNLYWYRQAAGRGLQLLFYSVGIGQISSEVPQNLSASRPQDRQFILSSKKLLLSDSGFYLCAWSTGTGGDEQYFGPGTRLTVT.

The chain carries TRBV5-4 and TRBJ2-2, with 7 bases identical to TRBD1. V gave up 3 bases and J gave up 4 bases; unmatched junction bases: 3. Germline V lookup: CDR1 SGHNT, CDR2 YYREEE (reference sequence). This CDR3 is built from 14 residues. The CDR3 sequence: CASSSTGATGELFF. As DNA, the CDR3 is TGTGCCAGCAGCTCTACAGGGGCCACCGGGGAGCTGTTTTTT.

This clone was detected once. The chain is built from TRBV5-5 and TRBJ1-1; D gene uncertain. With 3 bases removed from V and 4 bases from J, the gap between germline ends came to 13 bases. Germline assignment: CDR1 SGHKS and CDR2 YYEKEE (reference sequence). The CDR3 loop spans 14 amino acids. This chain's CDR3 is CASSYFTGSTEAFF. CDR3 coding DNA: TGTGCCAGCAGCTATTTCACTGGTTCCACTGAAGCTTTCTTT.

V and J are TRBV5-4 and TRBJ2-3, with TRBD2 as a possible D gene (6 bases). CDR1 and CDR2 (germline): SGHNT, YYREEE (reference sequence). This CDR3 contains 18 residues. Trimming cost V 2 bases and J 6 bases, with 25 bases left between them. The chain's CDR3 is CASSFPGRLDQALDTQYF. The DNA of the CDR3 is TGTGCCAGCAGCTTTCCGGGCCGACTAGACCAAGCATTGGATACGCAGTATTTT.